This T cell receptor (beta chain) is drawn from a study of regulatory T cells in long-lasting Graves disease. As for this clonotype: This may be a read error: a much more frequent sequence differs by one nucleotide.

CDR3-region Arm-PCR and iRepertoire HTBI primers produced the TCR beta libraries. MiXCR, applied by TCRdb to the multiplex PCR reads, yields one record per CDR3 protein. The sample carries fewer than 400,000 distinct CDR3 sequences, roughly 20% recorded once. Time point denoted: persistent/refractory GD, antithyroid drugs over 5 years with positive TRAb. Scientists built the TCR library using RNA that was extracted from PBMCs. Patients all came to the study from an endocrinology department in Xi'an, China. Approximately 10 milliliters of peripheral blood went into EDTA tubes. CDR1 DFQATT and CDR2 SNEGSKA come from the germline V gene (reference sequence). CDR3 length equals 14 residues. V was pared by 1 base and J by 5 bases, with 6 bases of the junction left unmatched.

This clonotype originated in a female donor with Graves disease. The J gene is TRBJ2-5, the V gene TRBV20-1, with 8 bases that match TRBD1. The material sequenced was peripheral blood mononuclear cells (PBMCs), taken when the disease was refractory, from a patient treated with antithyroid drugs. CDR3 nucleotides: TGCAGTGCTAGAGCCCCAAACAGGGGGGAGACCCAGTACTTC. Translating gives CSARAPNRGETQYF.